This entry lists 31 T cell receptor beta chains sequenced from one sample in a study of T-cell memory formation after mild COVID-19. TCRdb reanalysed the 5' RACE reads using MiXCR and keeps one entry per CDR3 protein. Of around 190,000 distinct CDR3 sequences in the sample, around 20% were seen once. The sequenced sample consisted of PBMCs or a T cell subset sorted from them (not recorded which). Receptors originate from a man younger than 30 who had mild COVID-19 (a few samples of this study predate the infection). Cell type and time point are not known.

This clonotype has only a few counts. The rearrangement uses TRBV5-1 and TRBJ2-3; D possibly corresponds to TRBD1 (6 bases). Trimming removed 8 bases at V and 1 base at J, with 11 bases between. CDR3 length equals 13 residues. Germline V gives CDR1 SGHRS, CDR2 YFSETQ. DNA for the CDR3: TGCGCCAGTAACAGGGAGCGCACAGATACGCAGTATTTT. Translation: CASNRERTDTQYF.

In its sample, this clonotype was seen a few times. The chain uses TRBV14 and TRBJ2-3; 7 positions agree with TRBD2. The CDR3 has 14 residues. The ends lost 10 bases at V and 0 bases at J; junction bases unmatched: 7. The germline gives CDR1 SGHDN, CDR2 FVKESK. The CDR3 is CATSGGLSTDTQYF. CDR3 sequence (DNA): TGTGCCACCTCGGGGGGTCTTAGCACAGATACGCAGTATTTT. Full variable domain (outside the CDR3, taken from reference TRBV14 and TRBJ2-3): EAGVTQFPSHSVIEKGQTVTLRCDPISGHDNLYWYRRVMGKEIKFLLHFVKESKQDESGMPNNRFLAERTGGTYSTLKVQPAELEDSGVYFCATSGGLSTDTQYFGPGTRLTVL.

The rearrangement links TRBV5-1 to TRBJ2-1; D is possibly TRBD1 (6 bases). Germline values: CDR1 SGHRS, CDR2 YFSETQ. V lost 0 bases to trimming and J lost 6 bases, with 16 bases between them. This CDR3 contains 16 residues. The CDR3 DNA follows: TGCGCCAGCAGCTTGGGTACAGGGCCAGGATCCAATGAGCAGTTCTTC. This codes for CASSLGTGPGSNEQFF.

This clonotype was counted a few times. J is TRBJ2-5 and V is TRBV7-2; 7 positions agree with TRBD1. CDR3 length equals 17 residues. Germline trimming cut 5 bases from V and 5 bases from J; bases unmatched to any gene: 17. Germline loops: CDR1 SGHTA, CDR2 FQGNSA. The CDR3 sequence is CASSPRKDRARAETQYF. As DNA, the CDR3 is TGTGCCAGCAGCCCCCGGAAAGACAGGGCGAGGGCGGAGACCCAGTACTTC.

The chain couples TRBV7-6 to TRBJ2-4; D is perhaps TRBD1 or TRBD2 (7 bases each). V dropped 4 bases and J dropped 5 bases, with 15 bases sitting between them. This CDR3 is 15 amino acids long. From germline, CDR1 is SGHVS and CDR2 FNYEAQ. The CDR3 bases are TGTGCCAGCAGCTCCCAGGGGGGGAGCGAAAACATTCAGTACTTC. Amino acids: CASSSQGGSENIQYF.

This clonotype was observed a handful of times. The chain employs TRBV7-6 and TRBJ2-1; a weak D match, TRBD2 (5 bases). Germline V CDR1 and CDR2: SGHVS, FNYEAQ. The CDR3 extends over 14 amino acids. Between the trimmed V and J ends, which lost 3 bases and 9 bases, there was a span of 15 bases. The CDR3 DNA follows: TGTGCCAGCAGCTTCCGGACTGCCACGGGTGAGCAGTTCTTC. Its translation: CASSFRTATGEQFF.

A few counts support this clonotype. This rearrangement joins TRBV19 to TRBJ2-5; tentative D call: TRBD1 (6 bases). Germline CDR1 LNHDA, CDR2 SQIVND (reference sequence). With 4 bases removed from V and 4 bases from J, the gap between germline ends came to 16 bases. The CDR3 has 15 amino acids. The CDR3 region has the DNA TGTGCCAGTAGTAGCCTACAGGGCGGTGGAGAGACCCAGTACTTC. Translated: CASSSLQGGGETQYF.

This clonotype was recorded a few times. The rearrangement uses TRBV4-3 and TRBJ2-5, with unresolved D. Trimming removed 1 base at V and 3 bases at J, with 9 bases between. The length of the CDR3 is 14 residues. The V gene's germline CDR1 is LGHNA and CDR2 YSLEER. Written as DNA, the CDR3 is TGCGCCAGCAGCCAAGGCGACGGAAAAGAGACCCAGTACTTC. This sequence encodes CASSQGDGKETQYF.

There are a few counts of this clonotype. The chain recombines TRBV5-1 with TRBJ2-1; weak D call: TRBD1 (5 bases). The CDR3 length is 15 residues. The germline CDR1 and CDR2 sequences are SGHRS and YFSETQ. Trimming took 4 bases from V and 5 from J, leaving 16 bases between them. The CDR3 reads CASSPMDKVNNEQFF. The CDR3 coding sequence is TGCGCCAGCAGCCCCATGGACAAGGTGAACAATGAGCAGTTCTTC.

CDR3: CSAGDGTYEQYF. CDR3 DNA sequence: TGCAGCGCTGGAGACGGGACCTACGAGCAGTACTTC. The gene calls are TRBV29-1 and TRBJ2-7; tentative D call: TRBD2 (5 bases). The CDR3 covers 12 residues. V lost 7 bases and J lost 2, with 12 bases in between. Germline V gives CDR1 SQVTM, CDR2 ANQGSEA.

The chain links TRBV6-2 or TRBV6-3 to TRBJ2-1; the D call may be TRBD1 or TRBD2 (5 bases each). CDR1 is MNHEY, CDR2 SVGEGT, per germline. The CDR3 has 14 residues. V lost 10 bases to trimming and J lost 0 bases, with 13 bases between them. In DNA form, the CDR3 reads TGTGCCACCCAAGCAGGGAGCTCCTACAATGAGCAGTTCTTC. Encoded protein: CATQAGSSYNEQFF.

The chain carries TRBV5-1 and TRBJ2-6, with 9 bases fitting TRBD1. The germline CDR1 and CDR2 sequences are SGHRS and YFSETQ. V lost 4 bases to trimming and J lost 4 bases; unmatched junction nucleotides: 6. This CDR3 contains 16 residues. The CDR3, as DNA: TGCGCCAGCAGCCGGACAGGGGTAACAGGGGCCAACGTCCTGACTTTC. This sequence encodes CASSRTGVTGANVLTF.

The rearrangement uses TRBV7-3 and TRBJ2-1; D could derive from TRBD1 or TRBD2 (7 bases each). This CDR3 is built from 16 residues. CDR1 is SGHTA, CDR2 FQGTGA, per germline. The V and J ends lost 5 bases and 0 bases respectively, with 14 bases between them. Written as DNA, the CDR3 is TGTGCCAGCAGCAAAGCGGGGACAGTCTCCTACAATGAGCAGTTCTTC. This encodes CASSKAGTVSYNEQFF.

The CDR3 is CASSRPGTGYSPLHF. The CDR3 region has the DNA TGTGCCAGCAGCCGCCCCGGGACAGGGTATTCACCCCTCCACTTT. The chain links TRBV28 to TRBJ1-6, with 9 positions matching TRBD1. Germline V CDR1 and CDR2: MDHEN, SYDVKM. The CDR3 extends over 15 amino acids. V gave up 6 bases and J gave up 8 bases; unmatched junction bases: 8.

CDR3 DNA sequence: TGTGCCAGCAGTCACCCGTATTCGAACACCGGGGAGCTGTTTTTT. Protein product: CASSHPYSNTGELFF. V gene TRBV7-6 combines with J gene TRBJ2-2, with unresolved D. The CDR3 contains 15 residues. V lost 6 bases and J 0 bases, leaving 11 bases between the germline ends. Germline CDR1 reads SGHVS; CDR2 reads FNYEAQ.

This clonotype was detected many times. The chain links TRBV7-2 to TRBJ2-3, with a possible D match to TRBD2 (6 bases). This CDR3 has 15 amino acids. The germline CDR1 and CDR2 sequences are SGHTA and FQGNSA. The ends were cut back, 5 bases at V and 0 bases at J, with 12 bases in the middle. CDR3 residues: CASSRSGLSTDTQYF. The CDR3 region has the DNA TGTGCCAGCAGCAGAAGCGGGCTTAGCACAGATACGCAGTATTTT.

This clonotype was detected only a few times. The V call is TRBV24-1, the J call TRBJ2-3, with 7 bases aligning to TRBD2. Losses at the gene ends were 7 bases for V and 2 bases for J; bases not matched to a gene: 8. The V gene's germline CDR1 is KGHDR and CDR2 SFDVKD. The CDR3 has 15 amino acids. CDR3 protein: CATRPTSAFTDTQYF. In DNA form, the CDR3 reads TGTGCCACCAGGCCTACTAGCGCATTCACAGATACGCAGTATTTT.

This clonotype was observed many times. The chain recombines TRBV5-6 with TRBJ2-7; D is tentatively TRBD1 or TRBD2 (5 bases each). Germline V gives CDR1 SGHDT, CDR2 YYEEEE. Trimming stripped 2 bases from V and 2 bases from J, with 11 bases between. This CDR3 contains 14 residues. In DNA, the CDR3 is TGTGCCAGCAGCTTCCGGGACGCCACCTACGAGCAGTACGTC. It is translated as CASSFRDATYEQYV.

In its sample, this clonotype was seen a few times. In nucleotides, the CDR3 is TGTGCCAGCAGCCAAGCCGGGGATGGATACGAGCAGTACTTC. This encodes CASSQAGDGYEQYF. The rearrangement links TRBV4-2 to TRBJ2-7; D perhaps matches TRBD2 (5 bases). Germline V gene sequence: CDR1 LGHNA, CDR2 YNFKEQ. Trimming left V 1 base short and J 4 bases short, with 11 bases between. The CDR3 contains 14 residues.

The chain links TRBV20-1 to TRBJ2-5, with D perhaps given as TRBD1 or TRBD2 (6 bases each). The CDR3 has 13 amino acids. V lost 3 bases to trimming and J lost 7 bases, with 15 bases between them. The germline V gene has CDR1 DFQATT and CDR2 SNEGSKA (reference sequence). The DNA of the CDR3 is TGCAGTGCTAGCGGGGGCCACTTGGGGACCCAGTACTTC. Its translation: CSASGGHLGTQYF.

This clonotype came up many times. V gene TRBV10-3 combines with J gene TRBJ1-3; the match to TRBD1 covers 7 bases. The V segment lost 5 bases and the J segment 0 bases; nucleotides outside the gene matches: 1. CDR3 length: 14 amino acids. Germline values: CDR1 ENHRY, CDR2 SYGVKD. This CDR3 is CAISRDSSGNTIYF. CDR3 bases: TGTGCCATCAGTAGGGACAGCTCTGGAAACACCATATATTTT.

The CDR3 sequence is CASSLTRDRGNTEAFF. The CDR3 DNA reads as TGTGCCAGCAGCCTAACAAGAGACAGGGGGAACACTGAAGCTTTCTTT. The V and J genes are TRBV7-2 and TRBJ1-1; 8 bases agree with TRBD1. The V and J ends lost 5 bases and 1 base, in that order; junction bases with no gene match: 9. Germline loops: CDR1 SGHTA, CDR2 FQGNSA. The CDR3 sequence is 16 residues long.

The V and J genes are TRBV7-2 and TRBJ1-2, with D unclear. CDR3 length equals 13 residues. CDR1 and CDR2 from the germline V gene are SGHTA and FQGNSA. Trimming took off 5 bases at V and 8 bases at J, with 15 bases between the two ends. The CDR3 spells CASSPDGRRGYTF. The DNA for the CDR3 is TGTGCCAGCAGCCCCGACGGGCGCCGGGGCTACACCTTC.

This rearrangement joins TRBV21-1 to TRBJ2-5; the table's D call of TRBD2 was not tested on the DNA. TRBV21-1 is noted as a pseudogene. The CDR3 spans 18 residues. CDR3 residues: CATFHIASGGARTETQYF. CDR3 nucleotide sequence: TGTGCCACCTTTCACATCGCTAGCGGGGGGGCCCGGACAGAGACCCAGTACTTC.

This rearrangement joins TRBV7-9 to TRBJ1-3; tentatively, D is TRBD1 (6 bases). Germline CDR1 reads SEHNR; CDR2 reads FQNEAQ (reference sequence). Trimming took off 5 bases at V and 4 bases at J, with 15 bases between the two ends. The CDR3 extends over 15 amino acids. Here the CDR3 DNA reads TGTGCCAGCAGCCCAGGGGAGGTCTCCGGAAACACCATATATTTT. It yields the protein CASSPGEVSGNTIYF.

This clonotype was counted a few times. The chain carries TRBV9 and TRBJ2-3; 8 bases are shared with TRBD2. The CDR3 is 14 residues long. Germline CDR1 reads SGDLS; CDR2 reads YYNGEE. Trimming cost V 0 bases and J 6 bases; bases outside gene matches: 3. The CDR3 protein is CASSVVAGSDTQYF. The CDR3 coding sequence is TGTGCCAGCAGCGTAGTAGCGGGGTCGGATACGCAGTATTTT.

The chain couples TRBV15 to TRBJ2-3; tentative D call: TRBD1 (6 bases). From germline, CDR1 is LNHNV and CDR2 YYDKDF (reference sequence). The CDR3 length is 12 residues. Between the trimmed V and J ends, which lost 0 bases and 13 bases, there was a span of 11 bases. The chain's CDR3 is CATSRDQGDKYF. In nucleotides, the CDR3 is TGTGCCACCAGCAGAGATCAAGGGGACAAGTATTTT.

This clonotype has at least ten counts. The gene calls are TRBV3-1 and TRBJ2-5; D is possibly TRBD2 (5 bases). Germline CDR1 and CDR2: LGHDT and YNNKEL (reference sequence). Trimming took 0 bases from V and 1 from J, leaving 12 bases between them. The CDR3 contains 16 residues. CDR3 bases: TGTGCCAGCAGCCAAGAAGGAGGCGGGCTCCAAGAGACCCAGTACTTC. Protein sequence: CASSQEGGGLQETQYF.

The chain links TRBV20-1 to TRBJ2-7; D remains unclear. Trimming took 1 base from V and 6 from J, leaving 10 bases between them. Germline V gene sequence: CDR1 DFQATT, CDR2 SNEGSKA (reference sequence). CDR3 size: 12 residues. In DNA form, the CDR3 reads TGCAGTGCTAGAGTAATTCCCCGCGAGCAGTACGTC. It is translated as CSARVIPREQYV.

The rearrangement links TRBV18 to TRBJ1-4; D uncertain. CDR1 is KGHSH and CDR2 is LQKENI in the germline V gene. The CDR3 consists of 12 residues. The V and J ends lost 1 base and 4 bases respectively, with 1 base between them. CDR3 nucleotide sequence: TGTGCCAGCTCACCACGTAATGAAAAACTGTTTTTT. Translated, it gives CASSPRNEKLFF.

This clonotype was counted between two and nine times. The V call is TRBV7-2, the J call TRBJ2-3; no reliable D call. There are 13 residues in the CDR3. From germline, CDR1 is SGHTA and CDR2 FQGNSA. Trimming removed 3 bases at V and 2 bases at J, with 6 bases between. The CDR3 here is CASSFRVTDTQYF. CDR3 bases: TGTGCCAGCAGCTTCCGGGTCACAGATACGCAGTATTTT.